This TCR beta chain was identified during a study of control samples from healthy donors and cancer patients (dated by TCRdb to the early 2020s). The library was made by the immunoSEQ multiplex PCR assay. TCRdb retrieved this table from immuneACCESS and kept in-frame rearrangements only. Not all clones are present; in checked studies, unresolved V genes account for under half, and no reason is known for the remainder. In all, the sample holds about 130,000 clones, and 80% to 95% of those were seen once. The ten largest clones take up 2% to 3% of the sample. As to this clone: What antigen it recognizes has not been identified. No base quality values were provided; no much bigger clone lies one nucleotide off.

What was sequenced was blood. This TCR came from a man in his forties in good health.

The bases are TGTGCCAGCAGTTTACAGGGGAATTCACCCCTCCACTTT. It translates as CASSLQGNSPLHF. The V and J segments used are TRBV12-3 or TRBV12-4 and TRBJ1-6; 6 matching bases give a weak D call of TRBD1. The CDR3 has 13 amino acids, counting the end cysteine and phenylalanine. This entry keeps only the CDR3 DNA: 39 bases, framed from base 1. The junction shows trimming of 2 bases on V and 7 bases on J, plus 6 bases between the germline ends.